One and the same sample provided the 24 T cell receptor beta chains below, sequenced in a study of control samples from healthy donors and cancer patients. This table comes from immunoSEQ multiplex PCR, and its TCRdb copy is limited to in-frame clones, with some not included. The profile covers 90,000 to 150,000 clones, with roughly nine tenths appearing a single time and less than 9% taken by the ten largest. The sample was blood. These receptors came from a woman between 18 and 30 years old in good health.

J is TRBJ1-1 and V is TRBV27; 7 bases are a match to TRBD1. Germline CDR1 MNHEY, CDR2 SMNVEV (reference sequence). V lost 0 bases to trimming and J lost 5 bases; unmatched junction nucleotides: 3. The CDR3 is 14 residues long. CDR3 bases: TGTGCCAGCAGTTTATCGACAGGGTGGACTGAAGCTTTCTTT. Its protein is CASSLSTGWTEAFF.

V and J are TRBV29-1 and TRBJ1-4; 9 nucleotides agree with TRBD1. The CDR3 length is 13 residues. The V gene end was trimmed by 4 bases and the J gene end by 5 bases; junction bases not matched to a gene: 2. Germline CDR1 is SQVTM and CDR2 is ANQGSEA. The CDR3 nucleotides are TGCAGCGTTGGACAGGGGGTAAATGAAAAACTGTTTTTT. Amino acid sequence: CSVGQGVNEKLFF.

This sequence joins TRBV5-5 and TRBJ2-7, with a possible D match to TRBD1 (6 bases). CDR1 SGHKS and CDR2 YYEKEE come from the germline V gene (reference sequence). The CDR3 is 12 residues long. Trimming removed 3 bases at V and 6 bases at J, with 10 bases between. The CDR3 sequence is CASSYQGSEQYF. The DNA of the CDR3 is TGTGCCAGCAGCTACCAGGGGAGCGAGCAGTACTTC.

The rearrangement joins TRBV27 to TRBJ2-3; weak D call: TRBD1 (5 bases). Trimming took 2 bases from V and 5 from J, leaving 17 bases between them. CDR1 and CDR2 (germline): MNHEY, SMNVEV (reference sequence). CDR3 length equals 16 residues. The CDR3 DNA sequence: TGTGCCAGCAGTTTAAGTGTCTCAGGGATCGGAGATACGCAGTATTTT. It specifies CASSLSVSGIGDTQYF.

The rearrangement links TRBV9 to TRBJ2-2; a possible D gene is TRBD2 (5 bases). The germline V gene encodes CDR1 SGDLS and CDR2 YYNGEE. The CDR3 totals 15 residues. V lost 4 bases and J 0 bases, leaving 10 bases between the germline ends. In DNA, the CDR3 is TGTGCCAGCAGCAGGGCTAGCCCGAACACCGGGGAGCTGTTTTTT. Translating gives CASSRASPNTGELFF.

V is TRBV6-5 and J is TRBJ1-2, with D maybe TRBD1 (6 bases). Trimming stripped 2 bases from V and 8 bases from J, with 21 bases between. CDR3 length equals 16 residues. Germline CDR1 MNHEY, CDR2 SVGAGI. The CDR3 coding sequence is TGTGCCAGCAGTTACCTCCGGCCTACAGGGCCAGGCGGCTACACCTTC. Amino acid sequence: CASSYLRPTGPGGYTF.

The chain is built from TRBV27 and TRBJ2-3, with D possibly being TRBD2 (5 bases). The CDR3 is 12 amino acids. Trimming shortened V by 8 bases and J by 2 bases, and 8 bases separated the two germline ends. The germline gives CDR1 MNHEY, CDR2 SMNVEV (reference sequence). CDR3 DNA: TGTGCCAGCGGACTGGCCACAGATACGCAGTATTTT. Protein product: CASGLATDTQYF.

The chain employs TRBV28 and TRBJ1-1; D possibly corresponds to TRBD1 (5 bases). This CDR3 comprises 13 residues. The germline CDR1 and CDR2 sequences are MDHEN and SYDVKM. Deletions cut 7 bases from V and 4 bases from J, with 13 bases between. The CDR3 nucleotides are TGTGCCAGCAACCAGGGTAGAGTCACTGAAGCTTTCTTT. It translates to CASNQGRVTEAFF. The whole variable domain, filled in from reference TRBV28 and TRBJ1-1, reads DVKVTQSSRYLVKRTGEKVFLECVQDMDHENMFWYRQDPGLGLRLIYFSYDVKMKEKGDIPEGYSVSREKKERFSLILESASTNQTSMYLCASNQGRVTEAFFGQGTRLTVV.

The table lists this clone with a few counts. CDR3 sequence: CSVKPGGRGYEQYF. The CDR3 DNA reads TGCAGCGTTAAGCCGGGGGGGAGGGGATACGAGCAGTACTTC. J is TRBJ2-7 and V is TRBV29-1, with 8 bases lining up with TRBD2. CDR3 size: 14 residues. Germline CDR1 reads SQVTM; CDR2 reads ANQGSEA. V lost 5 bases to trimming and J lost 4 bases; unmatched junction nucleotides: 10.

Written as DNA, the CDR3 is TGTGCCAGCAGCTTGCCGGGACTAGCGGGGTTCAATGAGCAGTTCTTC. Encoded protein: CASSLPGLAGFNEQFF. The chain links TRBV7-6 to TRBJ2-1; TRBD2 matches 13 bases. This CDR3 spans 16 amino acids. The V gene's germline CDR1 is SGHVS and CDR2 FNYEAQ. V trimming: 3 bases; J trimming: 6 bases; junction bases outside the gene matches: 5.

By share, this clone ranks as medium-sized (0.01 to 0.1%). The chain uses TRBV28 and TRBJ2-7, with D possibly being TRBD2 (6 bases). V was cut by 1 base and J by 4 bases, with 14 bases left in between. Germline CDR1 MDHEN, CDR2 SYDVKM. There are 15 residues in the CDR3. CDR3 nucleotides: TGTGCCAGCAGTTTATTGGGGGGTCCTTTGTACGAGCAGTACTTC. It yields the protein CASSLLGGPLYEQYF. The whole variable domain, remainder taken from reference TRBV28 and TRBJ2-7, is DVKVTQSSRYLVKRTGEKVFLECVQDMDHENMFWYRQDPGLGLRLIYFSYDVKMKEKGDIPEGYSVSREKKERFSLILESASTNQTSMYLCASSLLGGPLYEQYFGPGTRLTVT.

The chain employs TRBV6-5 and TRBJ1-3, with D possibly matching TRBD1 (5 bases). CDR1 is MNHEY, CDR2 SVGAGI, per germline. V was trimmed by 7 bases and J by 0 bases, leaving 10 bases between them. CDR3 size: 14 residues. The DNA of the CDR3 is TGTGCCAGCACAGGGATACTCTCTGGAAACACCATATATTTT. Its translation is CASTGILSGNTIYF.

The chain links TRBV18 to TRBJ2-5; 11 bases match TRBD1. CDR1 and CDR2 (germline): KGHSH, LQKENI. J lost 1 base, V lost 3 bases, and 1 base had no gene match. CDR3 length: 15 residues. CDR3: CASSPGQGVQETQYF. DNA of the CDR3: TGTGCCAGCTCACCGGGACAGGGGGTCCAAGAGACCCAGTACTTC.

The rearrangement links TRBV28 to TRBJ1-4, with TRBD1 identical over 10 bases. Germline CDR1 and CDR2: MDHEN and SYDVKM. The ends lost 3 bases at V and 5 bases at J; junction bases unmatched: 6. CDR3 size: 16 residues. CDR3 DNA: TGTGCCAGCAGTTTCTCCCGGACAGGGGGAAATGAAAAACTGTTTTTT. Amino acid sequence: CASSFSRTGGNEKLFF.

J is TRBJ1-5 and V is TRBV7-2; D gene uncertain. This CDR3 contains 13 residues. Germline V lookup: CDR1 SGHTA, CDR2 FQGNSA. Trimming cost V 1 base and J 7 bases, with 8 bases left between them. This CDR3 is CASSLEVWQPQHF. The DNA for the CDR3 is TGTGCCAGCAGCTTAGAGGTCTGGCAGCCCCAGCATTTT. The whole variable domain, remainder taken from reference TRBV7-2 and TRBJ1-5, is GAGVSQSPSNKVTEKGKDVELRCDPISGHTALYWYRQSLGQGLEFLIYFQGNSAPDKSGLPSDRFSAERTGGSVSTLTIQRTQQEDSAVYLCASSLEVWQPQHFGDGTRLSIL.

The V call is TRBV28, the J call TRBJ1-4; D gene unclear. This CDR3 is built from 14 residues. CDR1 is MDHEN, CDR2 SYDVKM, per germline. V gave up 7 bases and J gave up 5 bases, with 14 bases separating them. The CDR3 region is CASNGGPQNEKLFF. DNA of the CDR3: TGTGCCAGCAACGGCGGGCCTCAAAATGAAAAACTGTTTTTT. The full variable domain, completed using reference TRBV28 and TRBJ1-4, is DVKVTQSSRYLVKRTGEKVFLECVQDMDHENMFWYRQDPGLGLRLIYFSYDVKMKEKGDIPEGYSVSREKKERFSLILESASTNQTSMYLCASNGGPQNEKLFFGSGTQLSVL.

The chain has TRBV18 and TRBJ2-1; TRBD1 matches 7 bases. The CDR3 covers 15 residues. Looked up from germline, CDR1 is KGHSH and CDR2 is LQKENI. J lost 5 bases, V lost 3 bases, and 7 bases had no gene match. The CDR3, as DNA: TGTGCCAGCTCACCGAGACAGGGTAAAGACAATGAGCAGTTCTTC. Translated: CASSPRQGKDNEQFF.

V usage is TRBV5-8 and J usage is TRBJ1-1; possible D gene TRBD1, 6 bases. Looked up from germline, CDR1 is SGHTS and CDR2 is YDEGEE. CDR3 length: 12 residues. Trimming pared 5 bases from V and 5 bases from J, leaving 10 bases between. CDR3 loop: CASSGGFTEAFF. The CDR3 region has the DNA TGTGCCAGCAGTGGGGGCTTTACTGAAGCTTTCTTT. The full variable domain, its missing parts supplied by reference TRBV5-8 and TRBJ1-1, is EAGVTQSPTHLIKTRGQQATLRCSPISGHTSVYWYQQALGLGLQFLLWYDEGEERNRGNFPPRFSGRQFPNYSSELNVNALELEDSALYLCASSGGFTEAFFGQGTRLTVV.

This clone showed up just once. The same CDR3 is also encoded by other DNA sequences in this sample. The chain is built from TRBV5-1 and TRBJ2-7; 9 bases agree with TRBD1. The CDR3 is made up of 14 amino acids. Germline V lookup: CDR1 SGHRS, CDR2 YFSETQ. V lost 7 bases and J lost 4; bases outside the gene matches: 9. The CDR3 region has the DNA TGCGCCAGCCGTCCGGGGACAGGGACTTACGAGCAGTACTTC. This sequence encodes CASRPGTGTYEQYF.

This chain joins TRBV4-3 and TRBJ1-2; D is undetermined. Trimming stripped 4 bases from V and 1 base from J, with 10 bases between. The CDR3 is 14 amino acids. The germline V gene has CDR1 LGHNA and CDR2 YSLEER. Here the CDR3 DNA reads TGCGCCAGCAGCCCTTCGCCCGATAACTATGGCTACACCTTC. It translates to CASSPSPDNYGYTF.

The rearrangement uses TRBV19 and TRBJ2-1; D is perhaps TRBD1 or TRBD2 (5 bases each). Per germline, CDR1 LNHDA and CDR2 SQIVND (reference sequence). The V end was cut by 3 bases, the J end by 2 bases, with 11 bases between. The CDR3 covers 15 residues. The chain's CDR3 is CASSIGTATYNEQFF. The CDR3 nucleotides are TGTGCCAGTAGTATTGGGACCGCGACCTACAATGAGCAGTTCTTC.

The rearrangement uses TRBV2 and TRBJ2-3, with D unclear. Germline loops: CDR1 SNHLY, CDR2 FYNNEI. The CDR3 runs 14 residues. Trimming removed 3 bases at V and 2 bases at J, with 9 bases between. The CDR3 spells CASSEVVYTDTQYF. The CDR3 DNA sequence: TGTGCCAGCAGTGAGGTCGTATACACAGATACGCAGTATTTT.

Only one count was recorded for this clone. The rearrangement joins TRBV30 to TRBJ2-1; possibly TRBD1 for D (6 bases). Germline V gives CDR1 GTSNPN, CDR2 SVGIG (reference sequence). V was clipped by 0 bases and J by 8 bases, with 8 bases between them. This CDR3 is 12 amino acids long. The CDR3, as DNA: TGTGCCTGGAGTGTACAGGGCGATGAGCAGTTCTTC. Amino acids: CAWSVQGDEQFF. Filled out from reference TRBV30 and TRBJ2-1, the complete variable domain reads SQTIHQWPATLVQPVGSPLSLECTVEGTSNPNLYWYRQAAGRGLQLLFYSVGIGQISSEVPQNLSASRPQDRQFILSSKKLLLSDSGFYLCAWSVQGDEQFFGPGTRLTVL.

CDR3 sequence (DNA): TGTGCCAGCAGCCAAGGCGGGGGCGGGAGGTTGAACGAGCAGTACTTC. Its translation: CASSQGGGGRLNEQYF. The chain combines TRBV14 with TRBJ2-7; 8 bases agree with TRBD2. Germline V gene sequence: CDR1 SGHDN, CDR2 FVKESK. The length of the CDR3 is 16 residues. The J segment lost 5 bases and the V segment lost 1 base, leaving 10 bases of the junction unmatched.